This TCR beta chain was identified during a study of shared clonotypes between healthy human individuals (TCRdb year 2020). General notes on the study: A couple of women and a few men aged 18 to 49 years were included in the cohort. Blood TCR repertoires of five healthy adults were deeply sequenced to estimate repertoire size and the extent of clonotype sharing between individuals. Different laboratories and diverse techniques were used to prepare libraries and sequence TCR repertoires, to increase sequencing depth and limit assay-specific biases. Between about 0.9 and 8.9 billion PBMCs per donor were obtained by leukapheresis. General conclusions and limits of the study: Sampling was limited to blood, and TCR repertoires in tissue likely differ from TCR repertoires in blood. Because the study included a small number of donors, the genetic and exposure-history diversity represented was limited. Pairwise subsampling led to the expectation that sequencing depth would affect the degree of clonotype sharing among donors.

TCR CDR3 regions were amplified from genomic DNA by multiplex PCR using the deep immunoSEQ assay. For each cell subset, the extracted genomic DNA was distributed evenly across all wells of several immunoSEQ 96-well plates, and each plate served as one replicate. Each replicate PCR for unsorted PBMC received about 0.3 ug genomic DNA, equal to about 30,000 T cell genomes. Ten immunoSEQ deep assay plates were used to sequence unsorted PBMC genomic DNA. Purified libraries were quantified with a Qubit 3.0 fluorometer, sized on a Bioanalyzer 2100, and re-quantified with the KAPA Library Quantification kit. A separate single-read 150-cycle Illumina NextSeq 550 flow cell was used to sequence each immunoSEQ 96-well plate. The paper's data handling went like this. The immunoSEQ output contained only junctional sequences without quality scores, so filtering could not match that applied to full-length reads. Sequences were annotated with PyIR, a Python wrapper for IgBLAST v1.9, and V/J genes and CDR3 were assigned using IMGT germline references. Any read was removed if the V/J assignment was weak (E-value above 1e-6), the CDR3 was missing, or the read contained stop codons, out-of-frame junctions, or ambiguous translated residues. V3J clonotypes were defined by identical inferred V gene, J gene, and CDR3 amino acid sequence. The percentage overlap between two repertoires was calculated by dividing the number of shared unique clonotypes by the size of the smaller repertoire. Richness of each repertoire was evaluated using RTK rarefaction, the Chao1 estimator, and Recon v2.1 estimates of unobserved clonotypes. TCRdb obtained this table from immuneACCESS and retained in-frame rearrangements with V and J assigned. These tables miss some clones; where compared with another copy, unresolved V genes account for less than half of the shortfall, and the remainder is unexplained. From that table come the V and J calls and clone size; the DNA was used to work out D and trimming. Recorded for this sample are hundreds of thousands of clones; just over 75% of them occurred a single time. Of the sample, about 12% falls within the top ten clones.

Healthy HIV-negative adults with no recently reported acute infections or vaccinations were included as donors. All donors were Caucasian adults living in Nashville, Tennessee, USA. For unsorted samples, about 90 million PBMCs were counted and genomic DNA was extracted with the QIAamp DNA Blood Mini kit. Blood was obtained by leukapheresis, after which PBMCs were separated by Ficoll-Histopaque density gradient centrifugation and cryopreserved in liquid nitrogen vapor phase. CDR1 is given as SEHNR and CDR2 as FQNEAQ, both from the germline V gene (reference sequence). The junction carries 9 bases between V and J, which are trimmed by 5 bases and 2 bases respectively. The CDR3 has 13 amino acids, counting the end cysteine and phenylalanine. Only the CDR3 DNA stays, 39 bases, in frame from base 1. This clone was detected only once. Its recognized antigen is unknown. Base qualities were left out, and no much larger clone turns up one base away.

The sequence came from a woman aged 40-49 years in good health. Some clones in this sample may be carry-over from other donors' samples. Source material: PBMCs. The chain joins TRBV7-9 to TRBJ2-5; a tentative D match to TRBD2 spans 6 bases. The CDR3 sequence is CASSPAGQETQYF. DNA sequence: TGTGCCAGCAGCCCCGCGGGGCAAGAGACCCAGTACTTC. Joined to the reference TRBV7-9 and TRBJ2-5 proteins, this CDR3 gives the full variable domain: DTGVSQNPRHKITKRGQNVTFRCDPISEHNRLYWYRQTLGQGPEFLTYFQNEAQLEKSRLLSDRFSAERPKGSFSTLEIQRTEQGDSAMYLCASSPAGQETQYFGPGTRLLVL.